Shown below are 20 T cell receptor beta chains from a single sample sequenced in a study of blood T cell repertoires in COVID-19. Sequenced by immunoSEQ multiplex PCR; TCRdb stores in-frame clones only, minus some. The sample lists fewer than 95,000 clones, around 88% seen once, with around 0.47% in the top ten. Sequencing was carried out using peripheral blood. The receptors stem from a man in his 60s with acute or convalescent COVID-19.

This clone was recorded only once. The junction and the germline gene differ at one end; a read error may be behind it. As DNA, the CDR3 is TGTGCCAGCTCTCCACTTAGCGGGGGTAGCACAGATACGCAGTATTTT. It specifies CASSPLSGGSTDTQYF. This chain links TRBV18 with TRBJ2-3; 9 bases align to TRBD2. The CDR3 loop spans 16 amino acids. The germline gives CDR1 KGHSH, CDR2 LQKENI.

This clone occurred once. The rearrangement uses TRBV7-3 and TRBJ2-3; D is unresolved. The ends were cut back, 5 bases at V and 1 base at J, with 7 bases in the middle. Per the germline V gene, CDR1 is SGHTA and CDR2 is FQGTGA. CDR3 length equals 13 residues. CDR3 in DNA: TGTGCCAGCAGCCCAACAGGCACAGATACGCAGTATTTT. Protein: CASSPTGTDTQYF. The full variable domain, completed using reference TRBV7-3 and TRBJ2-3, is GAGVSQTPSNKVTEKGKYVELRCDPISGHTALYWYRQSLGQGPEFLIYFQGTGAADDSGLPNDRFFAVRPEGSVSTLKIQRTERGDSAVYLCASSPTGTDTQYFGPGTRLTVL.

The chain links TRBV2 to TRBJ2-7; 11 bases are shared with TRBD2. V lost 6 bases, J lost 4 bases, and 5 bases stayed unmatched. The CDR3 has 14 residues. Germline V gives CDR1 SNHLY, CDR2 FYNNEI. In DNA form, the CDR3 reads TGTGCCAGCAGATACCTAGCGGGAGGTTACGAGCAGTACTTC. Amino acids: CASRYLAGGYEQYF.

The V call is TRBV12-3 or TRBV12-4, the J call TRBJ1-2; D possibly corresponds to TRBD1 (5 bases). The CDR3 covers 12 residues. Between the trimmed V and J ends, which lost 5 bases and 4 bases, there was a span of 8 bases. CDR3 protein: CASSRQIYGYTF. The CDR3 nucleotides are TGTGCCAGCAGTCGACAGATCTATGGCTACACCTTC.

The rearrangement links TRBV5-1 to TRBJ2-2; D unclear. This CDR3 is 14 amino acids long. The germline CDR1 and CDR2 sequences are SGHRS and YFSETQ. V was pared by 0 bases and J by 1 base, with 4 bases between. The CDR3 DNA is TGCGCCAGCAGCTTGGTACTGAACACCGGGGAGCTGTTTTTT. The encoded protein is CASSLVLNTGELFF.

V is TRBV19 and J is TRBJ1-2; D might be TRBD1 (5 bases). Looked up from germline, CDR1 is LNHDA and CDR2 is SQIVND (reference sequence). This CDR3 region has 15 residues. V lost 5 bases and J 5 bases, leaving 18 bases between the germline ends. CDR3 protein: CASSLARAPLYGYTF. DNA for the CDR3: TGTGCCAGTAGTTTAGCCAGGGCCCCGCTGTATGGCTACACCTTC.

This sequence joins TRBV5-1 and TRBJ2-7, with 10 positions matching TRBD2. Trimming took 2 bases from V and 4 from J; bases not matched to a gene: 6. The germline gives CDR1 SGHRS, CDR2 YFSETQ. CDR3 length equals 15 residues. The CDR3 region is CASSLAGGLEYEQYF. The CDR3 DNA follows: TGCGCCAGCAGCTTAGCGGGGGGGCTGGAATACGAGCAGTACTTC. Full variable domain (missing parts from reference TRBV5-1 and TRBJ2-7): KAGVTQTPRYLIKTRGQQVTLSCSPISGHRSVSWYQQTPGQGLQFLFEYFSETQRNKGNFPGRFSGRQFSNSRSEMNVSTLELGDSALYLCASSLAGGLEYEQYFGPGTRLTVT.

The chain combines TRBV30 with TRBJ2-1; 7 bases fit TRBD2. Germline assignment: CDR1 GTSNPN and CDR2 SVGIG (reference sequence). CDR3 length equals 13 residues. The V segment lost 2 bases and the J segment 10 bases; nucleotides outside the gene matches: 8. CDR3 amino acids: CAWSIGTREEQFF. In DNA form, the CDR3 reads TGTGCCTGGAGTATAGGGACGCGGGAGGAGCAGTTCTTC.

This chain connects TRBV5-1 to TRBJ2-3; the D is unclear. Germline loops: CDR1 SGHRS, CDR2 YFSETQ. This CDR3 region has 11 residues. The V end was cut by 7 bases, the J end by 5 bases, with 8 bases between. The CDR3 nucleotides read TGCGCCAGCCCGCGGAGAGATACGCAGTATTTT. This sequence encodes CASPRRDTQYF.

The V call is TRBV5-4, the J call TRBJ1-1; maybe TRBD1 (6 bases). Germline assignment: CDR1 SGHNT and CDR2 YYREEE (reference sequence). V was pared by 4 bases and J by 1 base, with 17 bases between. The CDR3 extends over 16 amino acids. The CDR3 DNA sequence: TGTGCCAGCAGCCCGATCCAGGGGACGAGGAACACTGAAGCTTTCTTT. Translation: CASSPIQGTRNTEAFF.

The chain joins TRBV9 to TRBJ2-3; D is unresolved. Trimming took 5 bases from V and 2 from J, leaving 9 bases between them. There are 13 residues in the CDR3. The germline gives CDR1 SGDLS, CDR2 YYNGEE. The CDR3 is CASRADSTDTQYF. The DNA of the CDR3 is TGTGCCAGCAGGGCAGACTCCACAGATACGCAGTATTTT.

The chain joins TRBV6-6 to TRBJ1-1; 11 bases match TRBD1. The CDR3 consists of 14 residues. Germline loops: CDR1 MNHNY, CDR2 SVGAGI (reference sequence). V shed 4 bases, J shed 4 bases, and the junction held 2 bases outside the gene matches. CDR3 sequence (DNA): TGTGCCAGCAGTTTGGGACAGGGGGGCACTGAAGCTTTCTTT. Translating it yields CASSLGQGGTEAFF.

This chain links TRBV7-9 with TRBJ2-5; 9 positions agree with TRBD1. Germline CDR1 SEHNR, CDR2 FQNEAQ (reference sequence). The CDR3 covers 14 residues. Losses at the gene ends were 5 bases for V and 1 base for J; bases not matched to a gene: 2. CDR3 residues: CASSRDRAQETQYF. The CDR3 region has the DNA TGTGCCAGCAGCCGGGACAGGGCCCAAGAGACCCAGTACTTC.

J is TRBJ1-5 and V is TRBV5-6; 11 bases line up with TRBD1. Germline trimming cut 4 bases from V and 2 bases from J; bases unmatched to any gene: 5. This CDR3 region has 16 residues. Germline assignment: CDR1 SGHDT and CDR2 YYEEEE. In DNA, the CDR3 is TGTGCCAGCAGCAAGGACAGGGGGCCGGGCAATCAGCCCCAGCATTTT. The encoded protein is CASSKDRGPGNQPQHF.

The J gene is TRBJ2-3, the V gene TRBV7-9; tentative D call: TRBD1 (5 bases). Germline values: CDR1 SEHNR, CDR2 FQNEAQ (reference sequence). There are 13 residues in the CDR3. The V end lost 8 bases, the J end lost 0 bases, and 9 bases lay between the germline ends. Here the CDR3 DNA reads TGTGCCAGCGGGGCCTCTAGCACAGATACGCAGTATTTT. Protein sequence: CASGASSTDTQYF.

The chain couples TRBV6-4 to TRBJ2-1; D gene unclear. CDR1 MRHNA and CDR2 SNTAGT come from the germline V gene. The CDR3 consists of 16 residues. Trimming shortened V by 2 bases and J by 6 bases, and 17 bases separated the two germline ends. CDR3 bases: TGTGCCAGCAGTGACATTTTAGCTAGTTCCGCCAATGAGCAGTTCTTC. It encodes CASSDILASSANEQFF.

This chain joins TRBV9 and TRBJ1-2; 9 bases agree with TRBD1. CDR1 and CDR2 (germline): SGDLS, YYNGEE. This CDR3 is built from 15 residues. V gave up 7 bases and J gave up 6 bases; unmatched junction bases: 13. The DNA for the CDR3 is TGTGCCAGCCGGAAGTTGACAGGGGGTATTGATGGCTACACCTTC. Its protein product is CASRKLTGGIDGYTF.

The J gene is TRBJ2-1, the V gene TRBV7-9, with 7 bases fitting TRBD1. There are 14 residues in the CDR3. V lost 4 bases to trimming and J lost 8 bases; unmatched junction nucleotides: 8. The germline gives CDR1 SEHNR, CDR2 FQNEAQ (reference sequence). Here the CDR3 reads CASSSSTTGDEQFF. The CDR3 bases are TGTGCCAGCAGCTCTTCCACCACAGGGGATGAGCAGTTCTTC.

The chain joins TRBV5-1 to TRBJ1-1; 7 nucleotides match TRBD1. Germline V gives CDR1 SGHRS, CDR2 YFSETQ. The J segment lost 7 bases and the V segment lost 3 bases, leaving 6 bases of the junction unmatched. This CDR3 has 13 residues. Here the CDR3 DNA reads TGCGCCAGCAGCTATGTACAGGGGAATGAAGCTTTCTTT. It codes for CASSYVQGNEAFF.

The chain uses TRBV21-1 and TRBJ2-6; the table's D gene call, TRBD2, was not cross checked with the DNA. TRBV21-1 corresponds to a pseudogene. This CDR3 is built from 16 residues. The CDR3 protein is CASRGGSEAGANVLTF. DNA for the CDR3: TGTGCCAGCAGGGGGGGTTCCGAAGCTGGGGCCAACGTCCTGACTTTC.